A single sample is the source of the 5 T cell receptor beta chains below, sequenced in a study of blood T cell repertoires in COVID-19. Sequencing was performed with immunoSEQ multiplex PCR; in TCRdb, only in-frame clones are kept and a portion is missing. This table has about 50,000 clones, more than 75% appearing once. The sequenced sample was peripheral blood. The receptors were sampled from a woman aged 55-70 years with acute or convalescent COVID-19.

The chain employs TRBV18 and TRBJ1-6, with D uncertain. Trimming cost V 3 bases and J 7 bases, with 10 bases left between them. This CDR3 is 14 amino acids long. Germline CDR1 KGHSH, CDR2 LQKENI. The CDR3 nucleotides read TGTGCCAGCTCACCGGCGGCAAGGAATTCACCCCTCCACTTT. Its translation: CASSPAARNSPLHF.

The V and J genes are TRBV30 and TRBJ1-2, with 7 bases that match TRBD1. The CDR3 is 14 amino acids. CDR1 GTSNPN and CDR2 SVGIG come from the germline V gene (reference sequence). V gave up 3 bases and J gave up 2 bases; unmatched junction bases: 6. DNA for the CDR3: TGTGCCTGGAGCAAACAGGGGTGGAACTATGGCTACACCTTC. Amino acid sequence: CAWSKQGWNYGYTF.

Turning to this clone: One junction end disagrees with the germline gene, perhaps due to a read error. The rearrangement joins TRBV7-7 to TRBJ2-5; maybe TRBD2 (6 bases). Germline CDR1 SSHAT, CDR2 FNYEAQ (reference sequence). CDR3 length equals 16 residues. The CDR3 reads CASSPLGGSARGTQYF. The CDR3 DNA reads TGTGCTAGCAGCCCCCTGGGGGGTTCAGCGCGAGGGACCCAGTACTTC.

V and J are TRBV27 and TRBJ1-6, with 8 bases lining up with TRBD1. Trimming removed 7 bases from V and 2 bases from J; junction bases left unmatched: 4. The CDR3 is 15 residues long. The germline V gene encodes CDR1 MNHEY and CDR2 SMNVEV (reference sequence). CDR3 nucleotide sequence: TGTGCCAGCAAACCGACAGGGGCCTATAATTCACCCCTCCACTTT. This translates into CASKPTGAYNSPLHF.

The CDR3 region is CASSLEGGESPLHF. In DNA, the CDR3 is TGCGCCAGCAGCTTGGAAGGCGGGGAGTCACCCCTCCACTTT. The chain employs TRBV5-1 and TRBJ1-6; D unclear. V lost 0 bases, J lost 10 bases, and 11 bases lay in between. Per the germline V gene, CDR1 is SGHRS and CDR2 is YFSETQ. The CDR3 has 14 residues. Full variable domain (remainder filled in from reference TRBV5-1 and TRBJ1-6): KAGVTQTPRYLIKTRGQQVTLSCSPISGHRSVSWYQQTPGQGLQFLFEYFSETQRNKGNFPGRFSGRQFSNSRSEMNVSTLELGDSALYLCASSLEGGESPLHFGNGTRLTVT.